Presented here are 32 T cell receptor beta chains from one specimen sequenced in a study of T cell responses to AZD1222 COVID-19 vaccine. Repertoires were generated with immunoSEQ multiplex PCR, while TCRdb's copy carries only in-frame clones and drops some. Among roughly 100,000 clones listed, almost 90% were seen once. Source: peripheral blood, taken 28 days after the second AZD1222 dose. The receptors were sampled from an adult who received the AZD1222 COVID-19 vaccine.

This clone was seen more than once but under ten times. The V gene is TRBV4-1, the J gene TRBJ2-1; TRBD2 is a possible D gene (6 bases). V was trimmed by 0 bases and J by 8 bases, leaving 11 bases between them. CDR3 length: 14 amino acids. Germline lookup yields CDR1 MGHRA and CDR2 YSYEKL. CDR3 protein: CASSQESGTDEQFF. The CDR3 DNA reads as TGCGCCAGCAGCCAAGAGAGTGGGACTGATGAGCAGTTCTTC.

This chain uses TRBV11-3 with TRBJ2-3, with no clear D. This CDR3 region has 15 residues. The V gene's germline CDR1 is SGHNT and CDR2 YENEEA. V was trimmed by 1 base and J by 2 bases, leaving 10 bases between them. CDR3 DNA: TGTGCCAGCAGCTTAGGTCTTTCAGTCACAGATACGCAGTATTTT. Amino acids: CASSLGLSVTDTQYF.

The chain couples TRBV7-8 to TRBJ2-7, with TRBD1 matching over 8 bases. CDR1 and CDR2 from the germline V gene are SGHVS and FQNEAQ. The V gene end was trimmed by 3 bases and the J gene end by 2 bases; junction bases not matched to a gene: 6. The CDR3 is 15 amino acids. The CDR3 coding sequence is TGTGCCAGCAGCTTTTACAGGGACAGGACCTACGAGCAGTACTTC. Translating gives CASSFYRDRTYEQYF.

This rearrangement joins TRBV27 to TRBJ1-1; the D gene is possibly TRBD1 (5 bases). Looked up from germline, CDR1 is MNHEY and CDR2 is SMNVEV (reference sequence). With 6 bases removed from V and 3 bases from J, the gap between germline ends came to 14 bases. This CDR3 is built from 14 residues. The CDR3 DNA sequence: TGTGCCAGCAGGACGATCAGGGCGGACACTGAAGCTTTCTTT. Protein sequence: CASRTIRADTEAFF.

The genes are TRBV19 and TRBJ1-5, with unresolved D. CDR1 and CDR2 (germline): LNHDA, SQIVND (reference sequence). This CDR3 has 12 residues. With 6 bases removed from V and 6 bases from J, the gap between germline ends came to 9 bases. The CDR3 nucleotides are TGTGCCAGTAGGGGGTCGGGTCAGCCCCAGCATTTT. Translating gives CASRGSGQPQHF.

The chain carries TRBV29-1 and TRBJ1-1, with D unresolved. This CDR3 comprises 10 residues. The germline gives CDR1 SQVTM, CDR2 ANQGSEA. V was pared by 4 bases and J by 7 bases, with 7 bases between. CDR3 in amino acids: CSVVSNEAFF. CDR3 bases: TGCAGCGTTGTAAGTAATGAAGCTTTCTTT.

This chain uses TRBV18 with TRBJ1-2, with D possibly matching TRBD1 (6 bases). This CDR3 comprises 14 residues. The germline V gene has CDR1 KGHSH and CDR2 LQKENI. The V end was cut by 6 bases, the J end by 3 bases, with 14 bases between. CDR3 amino acids: CASSPDRRDYGYTF. The CDR3 DNA follows: TGTGCCAGCTCCCCCGACAGGCGCGACTATGGCTACACCTTC.

This clone was detected only once. The chain links TRBV6-5 to TRBJ1-3, with a possible D match to TRBD1 (6 bases). CDR1 and CDR2 (germline): MNHEY, SVGAGI. Trimming cost V 5 bases and J 0 bases, with 8 bases left between them. The CDR3 is 14 amino acids. The CDR3 nucleotides are TGTGCCAGCAGTAGAGGGGGCTCTGGAAACACCATATATTTT. Its protein product is CASSRGGSGNTIYF.

The chain joins TRBV27 to TRBJ2-2; unclear D gene. This CDR3 is built from 14 residues. Trimming shortened V by 4 bases and J by 1 base, and 7 bases separated the two germline ends. In germline, CDR1 is MNHEY, CDR2 SMNVEV (reference sequence). CDR3 loop: CASSSTENTGELFF. CDR3 bases: TGTGCCAGCAGTTCGACGGAGAACACCGGGGAGCTGTTTTTT.

The rearrangement joins TRBV21-1 to TRBJ1-1. TRBV21-1 is deemed a pseudogene. The CDR3 covers 15 residues. The CDR3 here is CASHSAHGHSTKAFF. In nucleotides, the CDR3 is TGTGCCAGCCACAGCGCCCACGGTCACTCGACCAAAGCTTTCTTT.

The chain uses TRBV10-3 and TRBJ2-7; 7 bases are shared with TRBD1. The junction had 10 bases not matched to a gene; V was cut back by 10 bases and J by 7 bases. Germline V CDR1 and CDR2: ENHRY, SYGVKD. This CDR3 is built from 12 residues. In nucleotides, the CDR3 is TGTGCCACCGGACAGGCCATTATTGAGCAGTACTTC. Protein sequence: CATGQAIIEQYF.

V is TRBV5-1 and J is TRBJ1-2, with a weak D call TRBD1 (6 bases). The V and J ends lost 4 bases and 2 bases respectively, with 21 bases between them. The CDR3 spans 17 residues. Germline values: CDR1 SGHRS, CDR2 YFSETQ. CDR3 region: CASSGGSGAGRNYGYTF. The CDR3 bases are TGCGCCAGCAGCGGGGGATCAGGGGCCGGGCGAAACTATGGCTACACCTTC.

The chain links TRBV27 to TRBJ2-5; 9 nucleotides align to TRBD2. The J segment lost 5 bases and the V segment lost 2 bases, leaving 9 bases of the junction unmatched. The CDR3 covers 16 residues. The V gene's germline CDR1 is MNHEY and CDR2 SMNVEV (reference sequence). This CDR3 is CASSLDGSGSGETQYF. The CDR3 coding sequence is TGTGCCAGCAGTTTAGATGGTAGCGGGAGTGGTGAGACCCAGTACTTC.

The chain joins TRBV3-1 (or the pseudogene TRBV3-2) to TRBJ2-7; the match to TRBD1 covers 7 bases. The CDR3 is made up of 14 amino acids. Germline V CDR1 and CDR2: LGHDT, YNNKEL (reference sequence). V was clipped by 1 base and J by 4 bases; unmatched bases: 4. Here the CDR3 reads CASSQGGGEYEQYF. CDR3 coding DNA: TGTGCCAGCAGCCAAGGAGGGGGCGAGTACGAGCAGTACTTC.

J is TRBJ2-5 and V is TRBV10-3; possible D gene TRBD1, 6 bases. The germline V gene encodes CDR1 ENHRY and CDR2 SYGVKD. The CDR3 has 13 residues. V was clipped by 6 bases and J by 1 base, with 9 bases between them. CDR3: CAISRDIQETQYF. In DNA form, the CDR3 reads TGTGCCATCAGCCGGGACATCCAAGAGACCCAGTACTTC.

V usage is TRBV19 and J usage is TRBJ2-1; possibly TRBD1 or TRBD2 for D (5 bases each). The length of the CDR3 is 16 residues. Germline CDR1 and CDR2: LNHDA and SQIVND (reference sequence). Trimming removed 3 bases from V and 0 bases from J, with 12 bases in between. In nucleotides, the CDR3 is TGTGCCAGTAGTATTACGGGGACGAGCTCCTACAATGAGCAGTTCTTC. Translating gives CASSITGTSSYNEQFF.

The chain couples TRBV3-1 (or the pseudogene TRBV3-2) to TRBJ2-1; no reliable D call. This CDR3 has 15 residues. CDR1 and CDR2 (germline): LGHDT, YNNKEL (reference sequence). Trimming stripped 1 base from V and 3 bases from J, with 10 bases between. CDR3 amino acids: CASSQGGSRYNEQFF. The CDR3 bases are TGTGCCAGCAGCCAAGGCGGTTCTCGCTACAATGAGCAGTTCTTC.

V gene TRBV19 combines with J gene TRBJ2-7; D is possibly TRBD1 or TRBD2 (6 bases each). The germline CDR1 and CDR2 sequences are LNHDA and SQIVND (reference sequence). This CDR3 contains 14 residues. Trimming cost V 4 bases and J 4 bases, with 14 bases left between them. The CDR3 here is CASSRGAGPYEQYF. CDR3 sequence (DNA): TGTGCCAGTAGTAGGGGGGCAGGTCCTTACGAGCAGTACTTC.

The rearrangement links TRBV5-1 to TRBJ1-1, with D maybe TRBD1 (5 bases). The CDR3 length is 13 residues. V lost 2 bases and J 6 bases, leaving 11 bases between the germline ends. The germline V gene encodes CDR1 SGHRS and CDR2 YFSETQ. The CDR3 is CASSFGDRPEAFF. The CDR3 DNA reads as TGCGCCAGCAGCTTCGGGGACCGGCCTGAAGCTTTCTTT.

The gene calls are TRBV15 and TRBJ2-6, with D tentatively TRBD1 (5 bases). The V end lost 1 base, the J end lost 0 bases, and 10 bases lay between the germline ends. The length of the CDR3 is 17 residues. Looked up from germline, CDR1 is LNHNV and CDR2 is YYDKDF (reference sequence). The CDR3 protein is CATSRGGGDSGANVLTF. CDR3 DNA: TGTGCCACCAGCAGAGGGGGCGGAGACTCTGGGGCCAACGTCCTGACTTTC.

The genes are TRBV12-3 or TRBV12-4 and TRBJ1-2; TRBD1 agrees at 11 bases. Unmatched junction bases numbered 0, after V lost 8 bases and J lost 7 bases. The CDR3 contains 11 residues. The CDR3 region has the DNA TGTGCCAGCGGACAGGGGGCTGGCTACACCTTC. Amino acid sequence: CASGQGAGYTF.

This rearrangement joins TRBV30 to TRBJ2-7, with D perhaps matching TRBD1 (5 bases). The CDR3 is 13 amino acids. Germline CDR1 and CDR2: GTSNPN and SVGIG (reference sequence). V was pared by 4 bases and J by 4 bases, with 14 bases between. The CDR3 sequence: CAWTRVLLYEQYF. The CDR3 region has the DNA TGTGCCTGGACCAGGGTTCTCCTATACGAGCAGTACTTC. Using reference TRBV30 and TRBJ2-7 for the parts outside the CDR3, the full variable domain is SQTIHQWPATLVQPVGSPLSLECTVEGTSNPNLYWYRQAAGRGLQLLFYSVGIGQISSEVPQNLSASRPQDRQFILSSKKLLLSDSGFYLCAWTRVLLYEQYFGPGTRLTVT.

The chain has TRBV28 and TRBJ1-2; D unclear. Germline V CDR1 and CDR2: MDHEN, SYDVKM. The CDR3 runs 12 residues. V dropped 10 bases and J dropped 8 bases, with 17 bases sitting between them. The chain's CDR3 is CATLHWTRGYTF. CDR3 nucleotide sequence: TGTGCCACCCTACACTGGACGCGGGGCTACACCTTC.

The chain couples TRBV6-5 to TRBJ2-5; TRBD1 matches 9 bases. This CDR3 region has 14 residues. Germline V gives CDR1 MNHEY, CDR2 SVGAGI. Germline trimming cut 6 bases from V and 3 bases from J; bases unmatched to any gene: 5. CDR3 DNA: TGTGCCAGCAGAGTGGACAGGGGTGAAGAGACCCAGTACTTC. This gives the protein CASRVDRGEETQYF.

This chain joins TRBV18 and TRBJ1-1; D possibly corresponds to TRBD1 (5 bases). V was trimmed by 4 bases and J by 1 base, leaving 10 bases between them. The CDR3 extends over 14 amino acids. Germline V gene sequence: CDR1 KGHSH, CDR2 LQKENI. CDR3 in amino acids: CASSQGQTNTEAFF. The CDR3 DNA reads TGTGCCAGCTCACAAGGACAAACGAACACTGAAGCTTTCTTT.

This chain uses TRBV4-1 with TRBJ2-6; D is uncertain. This CDR3 has 14 residues. The germline CDR1 and CDR2 sequences are MGHRA and YSYEKL. V lost 4 bases and J 6 bases, leaving 10 bases between the germline ends. CDR3 DNA: TGCGCCAGCAGCCCATCTTTCGTGGCCAACGTCCTGACTTTC. Translated, it gives CASSPSFVANVLTF.

This chain joins TRBV9 and TRBJ1-3; D is undetermined. The germline gives CDR1 SGDLS, CDR2 YYNGEE. The length of the CDR3 is 15 residues. V was pared by 0 bases and J by 0 bases, with 7 bases between. The CDR3 sequence is CASSVDRDSGNTIYF. CDR3 in DNA: TGTGCCAGCAGCGTAGATCGGGACTCTGGAAACACCATATATTTT.

V is TRBV6-2 or TRBV6-3 and J is TRBJ2-5; 7 bases are shared with TRBD1. The germline V gene has CDR1 MNHEY and CDR2 SVGEGT. J gave up 0 bases and V 2 bases, and 12 bases lay outside the gene matches. The CDR3 extends over 18 amino acids. CDR3 amino acids: CASSYGDRVDGYQETQYF. For the CDR3, the DNA is TGTGCCAGCAGTTACGGAGACAGGGTGGACGGGTACCAAGAGACCCAGTACTTC.

Turning to this clone: Sequence at one end of the junction differs from germline and may be a read error. The CDR3 loop is CASNAVGWHF. The CDR3 DNA reads TGTGCCAGCAACGCGGTCGGCTGGCATTTT. The genes are TRBV2 and TRBJ1-3; no definite D call. Germline V lookup: CDR1 SNHLY, CDR2 FYNNEI. This CDR3 comprises 10 residues.

This chain joins TRBV5-1 and TRBJ1-6; 10 bases fit TRBD1. Trimming removed 4 bases from V and 7 bases from J; junction bases left unmatched: 5. The germline V gene has CDR1 SGHRS and CDR2 YFSETQ. This CDR3 region has 15 residues. The CDR3 DNA sequence: TGCGCCAGCAGCCGGGGGACAGGGGAAAATTCACCCCTCCACTTT. Translating it yields CASSRGTGENSPLHF.

The rearrangement joins TRBV10-2 to TRBJ1-1; no firm D call. Germline CDR1 WSHSY, CDR2 SAAADI. The CDR3 loop spans 14 amino acids. V gave up 3 bases and J gave up 2 bases, with 10 bases separating them. The CDR3 is CASSDPGSNTEAFF. The CDR3 region has the DNA TGCGCCAGCAGTGATCCAGGCTCAAACACTGAAGCTTTCTTT.

CDR3 nucleotides: TGTGCCAGCAGTGATTGGGCAGCTGAAGCTTTCTTT. Amino acids: CASSDWAAEAFF. The rearrangement joins TRBV25-1 to TRBJ1-1; D is unclear. V lost 3 bases and J lost 6, with 8 bases in between. Germline V gene sequence: CDR1 MGHDK, CDR2 SYGVNS. The CDR3 is 12 amino acids.